Below, 9 T cell receptor beta chains from the same sample are listed, as sequenced in a study of blood T cell repertoires in COVID-19. The table came from immunoSEQ multiplex PCR; TCRdb's copy has only in-frame clones and leaves some out. The profile shows approximately 180,000 clones, about 91% of them singletons. The sample taken for sequencing was PBMCs or T cells enriched from blood (not recorded which). The receptors stem from a woman between 35 and 50 years old with acute COVID-19.

The chain uses TRBV27 and TRBJ2-7; no clear D gene. The V gene lost 4 bases and the J gene lost 3 bases, with 7 bases spanning the gap. Germline CDR1 and CDR2: MNHEY and SMNVEV (reference sequence). The CDR3 runs 12 residues. The CDR3 coding sequence is TGTGCCAGCAGTTCCCCTCTCTACGAGCAGTACTTC. As protein: CASSSPLYEQYF.

CDR3 in amino acids: CARTSGARGTGELFF. CDR3 sequence (DNA): TGTGCCCGGACTAGCGGGGCCCGAGGGACCGGGGAGCTGTTTTTT. The rearrangement uses TRBV30 and TRBJ2-2; TRBD2 matches 12 bases. This CDR3 has 15 residues. Germline values: CDR1 GTSNPN, CDR2 SVGIG (reference sequence). The V segment lost 8 bases and the J segment 5 bases; nucleotides outside the gene matches: 9.

The chain recombines TRBV5-1 with TRBJ2-2; D not resolved. The CDR3 consists of 17 residues. Germline V gene lookup returns CDR1 SGHRS and CDR2 YFSETQ. The V end was cut by 2 bases, the J end by 0 bases, with 14 bases between. The CDR3, as DNA: TGCGCCAGCAGCTTCTCCGGTACCCTGGCGAACACCGGGGAGCTGTTTTTT. Amino acids: CASSFSGTLANTGELFF.

The table lists this clone with a count of one. The chain links TRBV5-4 to TRBJ2-5; 10 nucleotides match TRBD1. Germline lookup yields CDR1 SGHNT and CDR2 YYREEE (reference sequence). This CDR3 has 17 amino acids. The J segment lost 4 bases and the V segment lost 0 bases, leaving 9 bases of the junction unmatched. This CDR3 reads CASSLGAPGQGIETQYF. Here the CDR3 DNA reads TGTGCCAGCAGCTTGGGGGCCCCGGGACAGGGGATAGAGACCCAGTACTTC.

The V gene is TRBV9, the J gene TRBJ2-2, with unresolved D. Germline V CDR1 and CDR2: SGDLS, YYNGEE. Trimming stripped 2 bases from V and 2 bases from J, with 13 bases between. This CDR3 contains 16 residues. The CDR3 DNA is TGTGCCAGCAGCGTGTCGTTTGCGGTTAACACCGGGGAGCTGTTTTTT. Encoded protein: CASSVSFAVNTGELFF.

The V gene is TRBV7-6, the J gene TRBJ2-3; 9 bases match TRBD2. Trimming removed 5 bases from V and 2 bases from J; junction bases left unmatched: 5. CDR3 size: 15 residues. In germline, CDR1 is SGHVS, CDR2 FNYEAQ. CDR3 in amino acids: CASSQAGGDTDTQYF. CDR3 DNA sequence: TGTGCCAGCAGCCAAGCGGGAGGTGACACAGATACGCAGTATTTT.

This rearrangement joins TRBV27 to TRBJ1-3; D may be TRBD1 (5 bases). CDR1 is MNHEY, CDR2 SMNVEV, per germline (reference sequence). The CDR3 sequence is 16 residues long. V gave up 0 bases and J gave up 0 bases, with 9 bases separating them. CDR3 bases: TGTGCCAGCAGTTTATCTCACAGGTTCTCTGGAAACACCATATATTTT. Translated, it gives CASSLSHRFSGNTIYF.

The table lists this clone with a count of one. The V call is TRBV19, the J call TRBJ1-5; maybe TRBD1 (5 bases). Germline V CDR1 and CDR2: LNHDA, SQIVND (reference sequence). V was clipped by 4 bases and J by 0 bases, with 10 bases between them. CDR3 size: 15 residues. CDR3 nucleotides: TGTGCCAGTAGTAAGACAGTGGATAGCAATCAGCCCCAGCATTTT. This encodes CASSKTVDSNQPQHF.

The rearrangement uses TRBV20-1 and TRBJ2-7, with TRBD2 matching 9 bases. There are 14 residues in the CDR3. J was trimmed by 3 bases and V by 6 bases; bases with no gene match: 9. Germline assignment: CDR1 DFQATT and CDR2 SNEGSKA (reference sequence). CDR3 sequence: CSASSGSLIYEQYF. CDR3 bases: TGCAGTGCGAGTAGCGGGAGCTTAATCTACGAGCAGTACTTC.